Presented here are 7 T cell receptor beta chains from one specimen sequenced in a study of identical twins. In TCRdb, the 5' RACE reads were re-called with MiXCR into one record per CDR3 protein. The sample has approximately 890,000 distinct CDR3 sequences; around 12% are singletons. These data were also filed under a second study, of yellow fever vaccine responses in identical twins.

Sequencing was done on a sample of PBMCs. The receptors come from a woman under 30 in good health.

This clonotype appeared a few times. The chain has TRBV19 and TRBJ1-2, with TRBD1 as a possible D gene (5 bases). The CDR3 contains 13 residues. Germline loops: CDR1 LNHDA, CDR2 SQIVND (reference sequence). Between the trimmed V and J ends, which lost 6 bases and 3 bases, there was a span of 11 bases. The CDR3 sequence is CASRSQTDYGYTF. In nucleotides, the CDR3 is TGTGCCAGTAGGAGCCAGACAGACTATGGCTACACCTTC.

The genes are TRBV2 and TRBJ2-3, with 13 bases lining up with TRBD2. V gave up 2 bases and J gave up 4 bases; unmatched junction bases: 6. The V gene's germline CDR1 is SNHLY and CDR2 FYNNEI. CDR3 length: 17 amino acids. CDR3 protein: CASSEWTSGSNADTQYF. The CDR3 nucleotides are TGTGCCAGCAGTGAATGGACTAGCGGGAGTAACGCAGATACGCAGTATTTT.

This sequence joins TRBV15 and TRBJ2-7; D is undetermined. Germline loops: CDR1 LNHNV, CDR2 YYDKDF (reference sequence). CDR3 length: 18 amino acids. Trimming stripped 0 bases from V and 0 bases from J, with 18 bases between. The CDR3 sequence is CATSRDLPDESLSYEQYV. The CDR3 DNA is TGTGCCACCAGCAGAGACCTCCCGGACGAGTCCCTCTCCTACGAGCAGTACGTC.

The rearrangement joins TRBV20-1 to TRBJ1-2; weak D call: TRBD1 (5 bases). V lost 2 bases and J lost 4, with 14 bases in between. The CDR3 is 14 residues long. Germline CDR1 reads DFQATT; CDR2 reads SNEGSKA (reference sequence). CDR3 in DNA: TGCAGTGCTAGAACTGGGGACGGAACCTATGGCTACACCTTC. It encodes CSARTGDGTYGYTF.

The chain links TRBV27 to TRBJ1-5, with 8 bases lining up with TRBD1. CDR1 MNHEY and CDR2 SMNVEV come from the germline V gene (reference sequence). Trimming removed 3 bases from V and 7 bases from J; junction bases left unmatched: 5. The CDR3 is made up of 14 amino acids. The CDR3 nucleotides are TGTGCCAGCAGTTTGGACAGGGCGAGGCAGCCCCAGCATTTT. Encoded protein: CASSLDRARQPQHF.

This clonotype was found a few times. V is TRBV19 and J is TRBJ2-5; D possibly uses TRBD1 or TRBD2 (6 bases each). Trimming removed 7 bases at V and 5 bases at J, with 11 bases between. The CDR3 totals 12 residues. Germline V gene lookup returns CDR1 LNHDA and CDR2 SQIVND (reference sequence). The CDR3 is CASIGGRETQYF. CDR3 DNA sequence: TGTGCCAGTATAGGGGGGAGGGAGACCCAGTACTTC.

The rearrangement links TRBV9 to TRBJ2-1; D possibly corresponds to TRBD1 (6 bases). V was trimmed by 2 bases and J by 7 bases, leaving 16 bases between them. The CDR3 length is 15 residues. Germline assignment: CDR1 SGDLS and CDR2 YYNGEE. Written as DNA, the CDR3 is TGTGCCAGCAGCGTTCTGGCACAGGGACCGAATGAGCAGTTCTTC. Translation gives CASSVLAQGPNEQFF. Full variable domain (rest looked up from reference TRBV9 and TRBJ2-1): DSGVTQTPKHLITATGQRVTLRCSPRSGDLSVYWYQQSLDQGLQFLIQYYNGEERAKGNILERFSAQQFPDLHSELNLSSLELGDSALYFCASSVLAQGPNEQFFGPGTRLTVL.